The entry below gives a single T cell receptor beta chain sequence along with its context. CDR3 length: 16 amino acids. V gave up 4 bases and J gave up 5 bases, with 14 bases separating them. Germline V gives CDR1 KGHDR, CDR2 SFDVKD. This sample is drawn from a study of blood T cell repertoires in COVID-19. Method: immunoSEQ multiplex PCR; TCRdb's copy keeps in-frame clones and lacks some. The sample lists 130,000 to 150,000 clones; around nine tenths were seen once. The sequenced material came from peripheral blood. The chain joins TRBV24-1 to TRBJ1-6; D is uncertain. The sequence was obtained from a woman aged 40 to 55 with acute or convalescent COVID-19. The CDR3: CATSDPHSDNNSPLHF. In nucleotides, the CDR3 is TGTGCCACCAGTGACCCCCACAGTGATAATAATTCACCCCTCCACTTT.